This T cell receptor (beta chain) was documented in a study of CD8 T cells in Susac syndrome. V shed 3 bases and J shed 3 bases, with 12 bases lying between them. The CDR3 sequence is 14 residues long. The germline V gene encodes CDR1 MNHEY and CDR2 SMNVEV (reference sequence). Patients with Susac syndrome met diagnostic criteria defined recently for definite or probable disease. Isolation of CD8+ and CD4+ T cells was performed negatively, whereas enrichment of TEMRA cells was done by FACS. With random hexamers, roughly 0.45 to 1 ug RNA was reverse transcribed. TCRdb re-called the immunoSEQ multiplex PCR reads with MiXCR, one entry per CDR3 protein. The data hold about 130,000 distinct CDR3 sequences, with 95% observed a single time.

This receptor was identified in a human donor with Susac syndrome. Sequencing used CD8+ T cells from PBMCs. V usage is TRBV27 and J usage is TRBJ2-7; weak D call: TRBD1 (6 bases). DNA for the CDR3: TGTGCCAGCAGTTTGCCAGGGGTTCACTACGAGCAGTACTTC. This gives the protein CASSLPGVHYEQYF.